This T cell receptor (beta chain) is drawn from a study of Graves' ophthalmopathy and Graves' hyperthyroidism. General study findings and limits: The model predicted ophthalmopathy progression with roughly 71% sensitivity and around 72% specificity. Most expanded clonotypes in thyroid above 0.001 frequency also showed up in blood.

Amplified material comprised TCR beta CDR3 regions derived from RNA transcripts. The first round was an RT-PCR with HTBI primers, and the second round was a multiplex PCR. TCRdb reanalysed the multiplex PCR reads using MiXCR and keeps one entry per CDR3 protein. The profile covers 400,000 or so distinct CDR3 sequences, with about 16% appearing a single time and roughly 7% taken by the ten largest. This clonotype turned up a few times. The antigen is not known. Patients were left out if they had other autoimmune diseases, uncontrolled infections, pregnancy or lactation. The V and J ends lost 6 bases and 3 bases, in that order; junction bases with no gene match: 4. The germline gives CDR1 SGHRS, CDR2 YFSETQ. This CDR3 spans 13 amino acids.

Sequencing input: peripheral blood. This TCR derives from a woman in her late teens or twenties with stable Graves' hyperthyroidism. V gene TRBV5-1 combines with J gene TRBJ1-1; 8 nucleotides match TRBD1. CDR3 amino acids: CASNYRGDTEAFF. Here the CDR3 DNA reads TGCGCCAGCAACTACAGGGGGGACACTGAAGCTTTCTTT. Looking up the rest from reference TRBV5-1 and TRBJ1-1 gives the full variable domain: KAGVTQTPRYLIKTRGQQVTLSCSPISGHRSVSWYQQTPGQGLQFLFEYFSETQRNKGNFPGRFSGRQFSNSRSEMNVSTLELGDSALYLCASNYRGDTEAFFGQGTRLTVV.